The entry below describes one T cell receptor beta chain. What it binds is not known. The PCR made use of 60 Vbeta and 13 Jbeta primers. Produced via immunoSEQ multiplex PCR; TCRdb's table is partial and in-frame only. The sample's table shows roughly 100,000 clones. CDR1 is LNHDA and CDR2 is SQIVND in the germline V gene (reference sequence). This CDR3 has 17 amino acids. Trimming at V came to 3 bases and at J to 5 bases, leaving 10 bases not matched to a gene. The data derive from a study of cytomegalovirus exposure and HLA in healthy donors. Study-wide results and caveats: In vitro checks showed that three CMV-associated chains really do target CMV antigens.

This sequence joins TRBV19 and TRBJ2-2; TRBD1 agrees at 9 bases. This TCR was recovered from a man aged 40-49 years in good health and CMV-seronegative. Source material: PBMCs. The CDR3 loop reads CASSIGIGQGFTGELFF. Written as DNA, the CDR3 is TGTGCCAGTAGTATTGGGATTGGACAGGGGTTTACCGGGGAGCTGTTTTTT.